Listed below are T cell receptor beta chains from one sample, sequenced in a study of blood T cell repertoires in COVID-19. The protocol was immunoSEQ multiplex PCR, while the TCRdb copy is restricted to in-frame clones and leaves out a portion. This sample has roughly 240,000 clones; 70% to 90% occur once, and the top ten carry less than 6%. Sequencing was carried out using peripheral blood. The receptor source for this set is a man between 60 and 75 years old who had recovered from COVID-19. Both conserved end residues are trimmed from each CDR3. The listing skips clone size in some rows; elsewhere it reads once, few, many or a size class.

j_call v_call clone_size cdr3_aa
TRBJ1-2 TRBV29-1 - SVEGAGGVSYGYT
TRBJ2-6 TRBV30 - AWGNRGLSGANVLT
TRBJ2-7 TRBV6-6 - ASSYSRGGGAYEQY
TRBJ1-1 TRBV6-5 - ASSKGSRTEAF
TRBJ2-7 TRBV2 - ASSEGTSGAYEQY
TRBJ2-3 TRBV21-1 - ASSKTPGWDKCTDTQY
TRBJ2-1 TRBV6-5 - ASSYDRGTYNEQF
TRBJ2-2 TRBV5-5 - ASSGGQGINTGELF
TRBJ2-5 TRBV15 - ATSSLTGEETQY
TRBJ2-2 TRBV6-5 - ASSYSAALNTGELF
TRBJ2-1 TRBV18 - ASSPPRLAGAQNEQF
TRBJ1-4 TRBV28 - ASRLRGPNEKLF
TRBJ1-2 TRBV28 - ASSSTGILGYT
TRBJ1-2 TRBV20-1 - SATDNYGYT
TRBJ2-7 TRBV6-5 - ASSSVTGYLTEQY
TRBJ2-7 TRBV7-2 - ASSVGTGGPYEQY
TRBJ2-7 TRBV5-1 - ASIQVSYEQY
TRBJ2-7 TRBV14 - ASSHDRGSEQY
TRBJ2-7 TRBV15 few ATSRDRAGFSYEQY
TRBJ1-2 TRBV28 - ASRPQGFGYGYT
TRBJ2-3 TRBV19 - ASSYGGSVPYTQY
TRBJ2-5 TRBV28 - ASSHQGQETQY
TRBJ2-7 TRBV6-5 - ATNQGGEQY
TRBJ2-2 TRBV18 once ASSDRGATGELF
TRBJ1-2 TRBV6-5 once ASSYGQHYGYT
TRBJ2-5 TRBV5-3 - ARSLAQGAAETQY
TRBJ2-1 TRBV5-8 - ASSSGLAGNEQF
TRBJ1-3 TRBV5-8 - ASSLRSSYSGNTIY
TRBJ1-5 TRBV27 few ASSSLTEQPQH
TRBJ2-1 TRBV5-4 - ASSPPSGEQF
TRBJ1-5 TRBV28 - ASVQGRNQPQH
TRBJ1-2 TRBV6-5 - ASGQGNGYT
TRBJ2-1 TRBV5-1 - ASSALQGSNEQF
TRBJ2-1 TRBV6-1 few ASSEAAGGKQF
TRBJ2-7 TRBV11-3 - ASSSTSGSREQY
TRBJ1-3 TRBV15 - ATSIDRGRGNTIY
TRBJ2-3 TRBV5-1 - ASSLEAGSTDTQY
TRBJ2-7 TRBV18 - ASSPAGYTYEQY
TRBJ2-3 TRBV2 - ASSVLAGGTDTQY
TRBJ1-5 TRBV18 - ASSPELPGPQH
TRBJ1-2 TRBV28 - ASSFLQKNYGYT
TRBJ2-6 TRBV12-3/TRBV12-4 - ASNPVGANVLT
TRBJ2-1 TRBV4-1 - ASSQDPGGYFNEQF
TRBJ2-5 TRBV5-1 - ASSLAGRRETQY
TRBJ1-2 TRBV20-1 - SASASRGDYGYT
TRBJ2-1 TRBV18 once ASSPPGTSTAYEQF
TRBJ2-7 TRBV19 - ASGDPGTGIHEQY
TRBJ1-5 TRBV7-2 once ASSPGTGGGHRQPQH
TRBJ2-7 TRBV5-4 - ASSSAGYPDRTYEQY
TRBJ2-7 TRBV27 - ASIEGQGAHEQY
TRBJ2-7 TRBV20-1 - SARGTTTS
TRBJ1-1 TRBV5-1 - ASSPGNRATEAF
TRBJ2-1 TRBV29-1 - SVGTSGVGGQQF
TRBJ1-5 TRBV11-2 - ASSDGGWNQPQH
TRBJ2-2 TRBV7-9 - ASNKGERTGELF
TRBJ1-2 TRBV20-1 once SASLAGQGAYGYT
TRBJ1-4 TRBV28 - ASSLSGQAEKLF
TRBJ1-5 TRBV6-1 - ASSDWQGEGDQPQH
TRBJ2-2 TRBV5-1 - ASTSGTGRSGELF
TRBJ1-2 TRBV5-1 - ASSLRVQEGYGYT